The rows below give T cell receptor beta chains drawn from one sample of a study of T-cell reconstitution after alpha-beta-depleted transplantation in children. TCRdb passed the PCR reads through MiXCR, listing each CDR3 protein once. The sample holds 250,000 to 300,000 distinct CDR3 sequences, roughly 7.8% seen once. The material sequenced was peripheral blood, taken 360 days after TCRalphabeta/CD19-depleted stem cell transplant. These receptors were obtained from a female patient aged 2-15 years who had a stem cell transplant for Fanconi anemia, so the T cells may come from the graft donor. Each CDR3 is given with its conserved first and last residue. Each record gives: J gene, clone size, D gene, V gene, CDR3 protein, CDR3 DNA. The D gene is left open where the match is weak. The size entry is marked missing in some rows and otherwise reads once, few, many or a size class.

>TRBJ2-1|many|-|TRBV20-1
CSATLSGNEQFF
TGCAGTGCCACGTTGAGCGGCAATGAGCAGTTCTTC
>TRBJ2-7|many|TRBD2|TRBV25-1
CASSVGTSGGNEQYF
TGTGCCAGCAGTGTGGGGACTAGCGGGGGTAACGAGCAGTACTTC
>TRBJ1-4|few|-|TRBV18
CASSPRDGNEKLFF
TGTGCCAGCTCACCCAGGGACGGTAATGAAAAACTGTTTTTT
>TRBJ1-1|few|-|TRBV20-1
CSAKIRVGGTEAFF
TGCAGTGCGAAGATCAGGGTTGGAGGCACTGAAGCTTTCTTT
>TRBJ2-5|many|-|TRBV11-2
CASSWDWKETQYF
TGTGCCAGCAGCTGGGACTGGAAAGAGACCCAGTACTTC
>TRBJ2-3|many|-|TRBV29-1
CSVGDLTDTQYF
TGCAGCGTTGGCGACCTCACAGATACGCAGTATTTT
>TRBJ2-3|-|TRBD1|TRBV25-1
CASSARDRGTDTQYF
TGTGCCAGCAGTGCACGGGACAGGGGAACAGATACGCAGTATTTT
>TRBJ1-1|few|-|TRBV7-8
CASSPKRGPGTEAFF
TGTGCCAGCAGCCCCAAGCGGGGGCCGGGCACTGAAGCTTTCTTT
>TRBJ2-5|many|-|TRBV5-1
CASSTIDRQETQYF
TGCGCCAGCAGCACAATTGACAGGCAAGAGACCCAGTACTTC
>TRBJ1-4|many|-|TRBV5-1
CASSYSGTPGEKLFF
TGCGCCAGCAGCTACAGTGGGACCCCAGGGGAAAAACTGTTTTTT
>TRBJ2-7|-|TRBD2|TRBV5-6
CASSLASSGAYEQYF
TGTGCCAGCAGCTTGGCCTCTAGCGGGGCATACGAGCAGTACTTC
>TRBJ1-1|few|TRBD1|TRBV5-1
CASSAFSGTGAQMNTEAFF
TGCGCCAGCAGCGCCTTCTCCGGGACAGGGGCTCAGATGAACACTGAAGCTTTCTTT
>TRBJ1-6|-|-|TRBV7-9
CASSSSSYNSPLHF
TGTGCCAGCAGCTCCTCCTCCTATAATTCACCCCTCCACTTT
>TRBJ1-1|many|-|TRBV13
CASSSEGREKAFF
TGTGCCAGCAGCTCGGAGGGCAGGGAGAAAGCTTTCTTT
>TRBJ2-5|few|TRBD1|TRBV28
CASSQRTGGQETQYF
TGTGCCAGCAGCCAAAGGACAGGGGGCCAAGAGACCCAGTACTTC
>TRBJ2-2|few|-|TRBV7-3
CASSLIAVGTLELMNTGELFF
TGTGCCAGCAGCTTAATCGCGGTCGGGACATTAGAATTGATGAACACCGGGGAGCTGTTTTTT
>TRBJ1-2|many|-|TRBV15
CATSRDGSYGYTF
TGTGCCACCAGCAGAGATGGGTCTTATGGCTACACCTTC
>TRBJ1-3|many|TRBD1|TRBV12-3/TRBV12-4
CASSPLGQATSGNTIYF
TGTGCCAGCAGTCCATTGGGACAGGCGACCTCTGGAAACACCATATATTTT
>TRBJ2-3|-|TRBD2|TRBV7-9
CASSPSGGAYTDTQYF
TGTGCCAGCAGCCCTAGCGGGGGGGCTTACACAGATACGCAGTATTTT
>TRBJ1-6|-|-|TRBV10-2
CASRLGGGHNSPLHF
TGCGCCAGCAGGCTTGGCGGTGGACATAATTCACCCCTCCACTTT
>TRBJ2-3|many|TRBD2|TRBV11-2
CASSLDLTSGGVLDTQYF
TGTGCCAGCAGCTTAGATCTCACTAGCGGGGGGGTACTGGATACGCAGTATTTT
>TRBJ2-1|many|TRBD2|TRBV5-1
CASSLRASGGFSYNEQFF
TGCGCCAGCAGCTTGAGGGCTAGCGGGGGGTTCTCCTACAATGAGCAGTTCTTC
>TRBJ2-7|few|-|TRBV4-3
CASSSSGGEQYF
TGCGCCAGCAGCTCGTCAGGGGGGGAGCAGTACTTC
>TRBJ2-3|many|-|TRBV4-2
CASRLADTQYF
TGTGCCAGCAGGTTAGCAGATACGCAGTATTTT
>TRBJ2-5|few|-|TRBV5-1
CASSHTGAQETQYF
TGCGCCAGCAGCCACACGGGGGCCCAAGAGACCCAGTACTTC
>TRBJ2-7|many|-|TRBV5-1
CASSLGAGGREQYF
TGCGCCAGCAGCTTGGGGGCCGGGGGAAGGGAGCAGTACTTC
>TRBJ2-1|many|-|TRBV11-2
CASSLPMKRDTSYNEQFF
TGTGCCAGCAGCCTACCTATGAAACGGGACACCTCCTACAATGAGCAGTTCTTC
>TRBJ2-4|few|TRBD2|TRBV12-3/TRBV12-4
CASSLGAGQYF
TGTGCCAGCAGTTTAGGAGCGGGGCAGTACTTC
>TRBJ2-2|many|-|TRBV29-1
CSVFRSAGELFF
TGCAGCGTTTTCCGCTCGGCCGGGGAGCTGTTTTTT
>TRBJ2-1|many|-|TRBV5-1
CASSEVGRLVNEQFF
TGCGCCAGCAGCGAGGTCGGTAGGCTAGTCAATGAGCAGTTCTTC
>TRBJ1-5|many|-|TRBV28
CASSPTDGPQHF
TGTGCCAGCAGTCCCACCGATGGGCCCCAGCATTTT
>TRBJ1-4|many|-|TRBV20-1
CSARARVIYNEKLFF
TGCAGTGCTAGAGCGAGGGTCATCTATAATGAAAAACTGTTTTTT
>TRBJ2-1|many|TRBD1|TRBV24-1
CATSDPGQVYNEQFF
TGTGCCACCAGTGATCCAGGACAGGTTTACAATGAGCAGTTCTTC
>TRBJ1-5|many|TRBD1|TRBV28
CASSLRTGLSNQPQHF
TGTGCCAGCAGTTTACGGACAGGGCTTAGCAATCAGCCCCAGCATTTT
>TRBJ1-1|few|-|TRBV10-3
CAILGHLDTEAFF
TGTGCCATACTGGGACACCTAGACACTGAAGCTTTCTTT
>TRBJ1-4|-|-|TRBV5-1
CASSFDSRVANEKLFF
TGCGCCAGCAGCTTTGATTCAAGGGTCGCTAATGAAAAACTGTTTTTT
>TRBJ1-1|-|TRBD1|TRBV7-9
CASSPTDSYRGDRAFF
TGTGCCAGCAGCCCCACCGATTCGTACAGGGGCGATCGGGCTTTCTTT
>TRBJ2-7|many|TRBD1|TRBV12-3/TRBV12-4
CARGLRTGPPEVPQLYEQYF
TGTGCCAGAGGATTGAGGACAGGCCCGCCCGAAGTCCCTCAACTCTACGAGCAGTACTTC
>TRBJ1-5|many|-|TRBV7-9
CARHRNQPQHF
TGTGCCAGACACCGCAATCAGCCCCAGCATTTT
>TRBJ2-5|many|TRBD1|TRBV24-1
CATSDFRDRGPPQETQYF
TGTGCCACCAGTGATTTTCGCGACAGGGGACCCCCGCAAGAGACCCAGTACTTC
>TRBJ2-2|many|-|TRBV12-3/TRBV12-4
CASSLMGGVGTGELFF
TGTGCCAGCAGTTTGATGGGCGGGGTGGGAACCGGGGAGCTGTTTTTT
>TRBJ1-2|many|-|TRBV5-1
CASSLDGSLFYGYTF
TGCGCCAGCAGCTTGGACGGGTCCCTCTTCTATGGCTACACCTTC
>TRBJ2-2|few|TRBD2|TRBV20-1
CSASVLAGFTGELFF
TGCAGTGCTAGCGTACTAGCGGGGTTTACCGGGGAGCTGTTTTTT
>TRBJ1-1|-|-|TRBV20-1
CSARSQRVGLNTEAFF
TGCAGTGCTAGATCCCAGAGGGTAGGGTTGAACACTGAAGCTTTCTTT
>TRBJ1-2|few|-|TRBV5-1
CASSVRGVNYGYTF
TGCGCCAGCAGCGTGAGAGGGGTTAACTATGGCTACACCTTC
>TRBJ1-2|many|TRBD1|TRBV29-1
CSGRTGYGYTF
TGCAGCGGCAGGACAGGTTATGGCTACACCTTC
>TRBJ2-3|many|-|TRBV20-1
CSARVTARNTDTQYF
TGCAGTGCCCGAGTGACAGCCCGAAACACAGATACGCAGTATTTT
>TRBJ2-1|few|-|TRBV6-2/TRBV6-3
CASSYNTHYNEQFF
TGTGCCAGCAGTTACAACACCCACTACAATGAGCAGTTCTTC
>TRBJ2-1|-|TRBD1|TRBV6-2/TRBV6-3
CASSAGTGWNEQFF
TGTGCCAGCAGTGCCGGGACAGGGTGGAATGAGCAGTTCTTC
>TRBJ2-1|many|TRBD2|TRBV5-1
CASKTSGPYNEQFF
TGCGCCAGCAAGACTAGCGGTCCCTACAATGAGCAGTTCTTC
>TRBJ1-1|many|-|TRBV28
CASSLPQGLGNTEAFF
TGTGCCAGCAGTTTACCACAGGGTCTCGGGAACACTGAAGCTTTCTTT